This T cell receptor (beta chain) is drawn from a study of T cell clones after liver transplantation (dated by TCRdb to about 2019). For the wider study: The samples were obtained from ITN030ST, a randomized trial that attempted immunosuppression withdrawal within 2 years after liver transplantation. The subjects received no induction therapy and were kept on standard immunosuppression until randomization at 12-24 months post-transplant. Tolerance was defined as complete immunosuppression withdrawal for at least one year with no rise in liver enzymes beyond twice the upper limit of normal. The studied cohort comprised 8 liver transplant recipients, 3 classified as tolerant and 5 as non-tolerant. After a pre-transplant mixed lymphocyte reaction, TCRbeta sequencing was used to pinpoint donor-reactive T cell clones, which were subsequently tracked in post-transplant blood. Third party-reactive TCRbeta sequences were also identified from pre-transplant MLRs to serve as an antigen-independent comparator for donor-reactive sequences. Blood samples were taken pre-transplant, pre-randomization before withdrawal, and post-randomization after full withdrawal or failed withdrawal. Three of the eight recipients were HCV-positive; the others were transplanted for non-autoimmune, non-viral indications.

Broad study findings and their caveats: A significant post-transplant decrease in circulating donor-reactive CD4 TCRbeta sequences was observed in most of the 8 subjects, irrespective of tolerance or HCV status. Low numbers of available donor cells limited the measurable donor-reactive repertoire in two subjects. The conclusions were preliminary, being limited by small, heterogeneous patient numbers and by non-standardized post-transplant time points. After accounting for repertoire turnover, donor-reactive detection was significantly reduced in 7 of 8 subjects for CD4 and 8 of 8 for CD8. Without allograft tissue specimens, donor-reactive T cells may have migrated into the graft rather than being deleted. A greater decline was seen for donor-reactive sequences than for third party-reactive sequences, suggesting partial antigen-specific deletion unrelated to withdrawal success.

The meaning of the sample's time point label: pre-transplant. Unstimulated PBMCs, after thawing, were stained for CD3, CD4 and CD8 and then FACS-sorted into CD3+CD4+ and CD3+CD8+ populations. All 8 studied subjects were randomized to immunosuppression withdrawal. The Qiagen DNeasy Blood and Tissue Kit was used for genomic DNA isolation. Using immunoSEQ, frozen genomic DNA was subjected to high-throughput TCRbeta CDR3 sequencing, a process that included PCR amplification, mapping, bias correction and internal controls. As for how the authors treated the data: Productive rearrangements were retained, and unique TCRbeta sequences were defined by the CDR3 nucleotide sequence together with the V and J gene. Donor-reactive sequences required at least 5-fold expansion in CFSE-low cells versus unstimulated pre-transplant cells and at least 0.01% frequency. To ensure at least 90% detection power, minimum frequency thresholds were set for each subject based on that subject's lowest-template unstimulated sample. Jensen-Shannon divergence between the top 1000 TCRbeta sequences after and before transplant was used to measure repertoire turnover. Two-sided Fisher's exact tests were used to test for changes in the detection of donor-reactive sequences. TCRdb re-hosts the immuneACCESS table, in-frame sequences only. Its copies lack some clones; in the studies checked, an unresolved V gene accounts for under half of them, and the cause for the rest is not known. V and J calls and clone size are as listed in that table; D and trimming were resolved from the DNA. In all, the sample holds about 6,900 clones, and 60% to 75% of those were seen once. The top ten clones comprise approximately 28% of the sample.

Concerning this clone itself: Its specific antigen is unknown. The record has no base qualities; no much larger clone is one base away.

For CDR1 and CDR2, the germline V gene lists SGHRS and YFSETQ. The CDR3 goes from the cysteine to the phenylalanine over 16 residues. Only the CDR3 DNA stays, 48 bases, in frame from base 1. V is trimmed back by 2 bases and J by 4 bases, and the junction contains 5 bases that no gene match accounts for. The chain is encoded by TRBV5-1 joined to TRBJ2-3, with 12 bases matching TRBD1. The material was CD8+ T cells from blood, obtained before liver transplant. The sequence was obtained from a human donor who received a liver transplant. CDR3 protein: CASSLAGTGGSDTQYF. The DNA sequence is TGCGCCAGCAGCTTAGCTGGGACAGGGGGCTCAGATACGCAGTATTTT.